The 2 T cell receptor beta chains listed next were all sequenced from one sample in a study of early T cells in non-severe SARS-CoV-2 infection. MiXCR was run by TCRdb on the 5' RACE reads, yielding one entry per CDR3 protein. This sample carries 70,000 or so distinct CDR3 sequences, roughly 15% of them seen once, and the ten largest clones take roughly 13%. Source material: whole blood. The receptors shown here come from an adult who was a healthcare worker with PCR-confirmed SARS-CoV-2 infection or an uninfected control (not recorded which).

This clonotype was recorded a few times. CDR3 region: CASSLAGDLTDTQYF. In nucleotides, the CDR3 is TGTGCCAGCAGTTTAGCGGGGGATCTCACAGATACGCAGTATTTT. This chain links TRBV28 with TRBJ2-3; TRBD2 agrees at 7 bases. Trimming took 2 bases from V and 2 from J; bases not matched to a gene: 4. Germline V gives CDR1 MDHEN, CDR2 SYDVKM. CDR3 length: 15 residues.

V usage is TRBV11-2 and J usage is TRBJ2-3, with 7 bases matching TRBD1. Unmatched junction bases numbered 9, after V lost 5 bases and J lost 4 bases. The CDR3 spans 15 residues. The germline CDR1 and CDR2 sequences are SGHAT and FQNNGV. The CDR3 sequence is CASSLDRTGSDTQYF. The CDR3 coding sequence is TGTGCCAGCAGCCTGGACAGGACCGGGTCAGATACGCAGTATTTT.